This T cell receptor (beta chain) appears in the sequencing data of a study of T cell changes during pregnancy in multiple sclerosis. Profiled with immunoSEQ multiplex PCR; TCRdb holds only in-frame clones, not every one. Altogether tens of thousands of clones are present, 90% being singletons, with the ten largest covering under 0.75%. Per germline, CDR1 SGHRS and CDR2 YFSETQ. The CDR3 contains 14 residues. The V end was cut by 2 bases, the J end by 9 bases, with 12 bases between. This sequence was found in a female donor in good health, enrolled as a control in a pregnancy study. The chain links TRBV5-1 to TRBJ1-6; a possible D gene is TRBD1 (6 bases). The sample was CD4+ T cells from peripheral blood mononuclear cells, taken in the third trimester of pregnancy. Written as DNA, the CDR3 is TGCGCCAGCAGCTTAGGGGGGGCGAGTTCACCCCTCCACTTT. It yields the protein CASSLGGASSPLHF.